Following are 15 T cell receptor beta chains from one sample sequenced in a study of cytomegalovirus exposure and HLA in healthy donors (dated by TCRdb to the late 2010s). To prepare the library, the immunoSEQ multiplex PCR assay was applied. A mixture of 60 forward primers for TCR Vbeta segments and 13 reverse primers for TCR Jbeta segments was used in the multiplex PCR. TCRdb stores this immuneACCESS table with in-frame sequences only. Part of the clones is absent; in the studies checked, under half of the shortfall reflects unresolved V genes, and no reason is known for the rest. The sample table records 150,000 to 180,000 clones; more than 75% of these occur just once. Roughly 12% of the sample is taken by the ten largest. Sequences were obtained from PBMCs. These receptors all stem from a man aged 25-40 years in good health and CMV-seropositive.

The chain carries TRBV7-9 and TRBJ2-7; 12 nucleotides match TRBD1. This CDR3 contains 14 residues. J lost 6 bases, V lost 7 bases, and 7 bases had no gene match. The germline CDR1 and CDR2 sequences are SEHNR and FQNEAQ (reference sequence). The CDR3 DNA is TGTGCCAGCACCCGGCTGGGACAGGGGGCCGAGCAGTACTTC. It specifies CASTRLGQGAEQYF.

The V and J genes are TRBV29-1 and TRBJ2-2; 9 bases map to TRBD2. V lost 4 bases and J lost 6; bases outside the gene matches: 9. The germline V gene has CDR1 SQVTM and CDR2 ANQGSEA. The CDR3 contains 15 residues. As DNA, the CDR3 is TGCAGCGTTGGGTCGGGCGGGAGGGCCGCCGGGGAGCTGTTTTTT. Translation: CSVGSGGRAAGELFF.

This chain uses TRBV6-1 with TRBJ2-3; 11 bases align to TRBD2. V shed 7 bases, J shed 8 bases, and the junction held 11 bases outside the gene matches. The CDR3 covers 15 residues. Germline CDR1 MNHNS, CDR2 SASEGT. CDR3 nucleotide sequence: TGTGCCAGCACCATAGCGGGAGGGGGTGGTGCTACGCAGTATTTT. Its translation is CASTIAGGGGATQYF.

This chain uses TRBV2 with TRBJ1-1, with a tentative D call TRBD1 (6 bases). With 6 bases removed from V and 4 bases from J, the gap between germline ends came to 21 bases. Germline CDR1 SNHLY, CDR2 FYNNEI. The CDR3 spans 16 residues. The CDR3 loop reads CASSETGQRMGTEAFF. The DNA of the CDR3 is TGTGCCAGCAGCGAAACGGGACAACGAATGGGCACTGAAGCTTTCTTT.

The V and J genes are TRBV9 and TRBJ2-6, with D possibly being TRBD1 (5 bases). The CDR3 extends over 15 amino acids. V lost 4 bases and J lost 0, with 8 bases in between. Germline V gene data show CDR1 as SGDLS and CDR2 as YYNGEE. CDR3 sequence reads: CASSFRVSGANVLTF. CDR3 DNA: TGTGCCAGCAGCTTCAGGGTCTCTGGGGCCAACGTCCTGACTTTC.

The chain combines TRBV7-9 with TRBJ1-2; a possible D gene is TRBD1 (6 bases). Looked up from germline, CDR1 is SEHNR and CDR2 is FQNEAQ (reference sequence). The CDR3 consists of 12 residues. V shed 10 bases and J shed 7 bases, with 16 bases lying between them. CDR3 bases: TGTGCCACCACGTCAGGGGTGGGTGGCTACACCTTC. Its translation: CATTSGVGGYTF.

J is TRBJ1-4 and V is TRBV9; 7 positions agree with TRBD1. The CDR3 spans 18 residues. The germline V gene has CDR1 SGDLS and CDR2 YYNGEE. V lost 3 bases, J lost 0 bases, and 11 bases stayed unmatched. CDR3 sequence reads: CASSAGTAPHTTNEKLFF. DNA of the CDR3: TGTGCCAGCAGCGCCGGGACAGCCCCTCACACAACTAATGAAAAACTGTTTTTT.

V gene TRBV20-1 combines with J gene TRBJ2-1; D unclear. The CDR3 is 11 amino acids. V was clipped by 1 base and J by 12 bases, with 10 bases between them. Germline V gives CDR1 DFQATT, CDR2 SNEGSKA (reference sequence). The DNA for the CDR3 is TGCAGTGCTAGAGGTGACTTCGGGCAGTTCTTC. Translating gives CSARGDFGQFF.

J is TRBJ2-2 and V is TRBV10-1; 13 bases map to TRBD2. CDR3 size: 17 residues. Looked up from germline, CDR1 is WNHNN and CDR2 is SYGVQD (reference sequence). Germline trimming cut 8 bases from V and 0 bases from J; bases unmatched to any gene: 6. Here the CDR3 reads CASFGLAGETNTGELFF. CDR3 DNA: TGCGCCAGCTTTGGACTAGCGGGAGAAACGAACACCGGGGAGCTGTTTTTT.

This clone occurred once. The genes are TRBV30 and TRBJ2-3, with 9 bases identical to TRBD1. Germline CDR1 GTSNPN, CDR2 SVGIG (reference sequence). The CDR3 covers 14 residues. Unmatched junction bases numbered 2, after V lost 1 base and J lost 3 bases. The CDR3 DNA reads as TGTGCCTGGAGTGAACAGGGGGCAACAGATACGCAGTATTTT. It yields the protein CAWSEQGATDTQYF.

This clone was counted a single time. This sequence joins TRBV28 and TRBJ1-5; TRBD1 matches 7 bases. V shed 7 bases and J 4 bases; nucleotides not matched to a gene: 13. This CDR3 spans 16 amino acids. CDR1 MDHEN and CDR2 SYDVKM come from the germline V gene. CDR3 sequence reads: CASTQGGRGPNQPQHF. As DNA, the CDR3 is TGTGCCAGCACCCAGGGGGGCAGGGGACCTAATCAGCCCCAGCATTTT.

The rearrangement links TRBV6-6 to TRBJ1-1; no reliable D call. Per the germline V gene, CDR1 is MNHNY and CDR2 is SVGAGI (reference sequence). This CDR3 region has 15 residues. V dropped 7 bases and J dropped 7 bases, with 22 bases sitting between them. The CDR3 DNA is TGTGCCAGCACGGGTGCCGACGCCCCGGCAAATGAAGCTTTCTTT. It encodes CASTGADAPANEAFF.

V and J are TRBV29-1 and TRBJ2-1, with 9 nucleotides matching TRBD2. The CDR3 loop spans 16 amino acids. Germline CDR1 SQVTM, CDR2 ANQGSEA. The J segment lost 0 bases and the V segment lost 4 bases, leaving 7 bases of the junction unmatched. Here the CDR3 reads CSVGLAGPNSYNEQFF. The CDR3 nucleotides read TGCAGCGTTGGGCTAGCGGGACCCAACTCCTACAATGAGCAGTTCTTC.

The CDR3 reads CASKVRAGESREQYF. CDR3 coding DNA: TGTGCCAGCAAAGTTCGGGCAGGGGAAAGTAGGGAGCAGTACTTC. This chain joins TRBV2 and TRBJ2-7, with D perhaps TRBD1 (6 bases). The CDR3 extends over 15 amino acids. The germline gives CDR1 SNHLY, CDR2 FYNNEI. The V end lost 7 bases, the J end lost 7 bases, and 23 bases lay between the germline ends.

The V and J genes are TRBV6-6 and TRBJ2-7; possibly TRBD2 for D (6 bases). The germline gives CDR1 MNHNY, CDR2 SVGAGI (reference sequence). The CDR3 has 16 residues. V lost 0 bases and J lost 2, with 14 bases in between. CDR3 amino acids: CASSYSLGSITYEQYF. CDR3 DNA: TGTGCCAGCAGTTACTCGCTCGGGAGTATAACCTACGAGCAGTACTTC.